The 3 T cell receptor beta chains presented below share a single source sample, sequenced in a study of PD-1 blockade in mismatch repair-deficient tumors. Method: immunoSEQ multiplex PCR; TCRdb's copy keeps in-frame clones and lacks some. The sample has roughly 40,000 clones; 85% are singletons. Sequences were derived from peripheral blood, sampled less than 95 weeks after starting pembrolizumab. The receptors derive from an adult with mismatch repair-deficient cancer.

The chain employs TRBV11-2 and TRBJ1-1; 8 bases align to TRBD1. This CDR3 has 16 amino acids. The germline CDR1 and CDR2 sequences are SGHAT and FQNNGV. With 7 bases clipped from V and 4 bases from J, the junction kept 14 bases outside the gene matches. The CDR3, as DNA: TGTGCCAGCAACCCCGGACAGGGAGGTGGGGGCACTGAAGCTTTCTTT. It specifies CASNPGQGGGGTEAFF.

The gene calls are TRBV27 and TRBJ2-1; 7 bases agree with TRBD2. Germline V gene sequence: CDR1 MNHEY, CDR2 SMNVEV (reference sequence). This CDR3 spans 17 amino acids. V lost 5 bases and J lost 6; bases outside the gene matches: 16. CDR3 DNA: TGTGCCAGCAGTCCCAAGACAGCGGGACTACCGATCAATGAGCAGTTCTTC. It specifies CASSPKTAGLPINEQFF.

The chain has TRBV25-1 and TRBJ2-7, with unresolved D. The CDR3 has 12 amino acids. Trimming took off 1 base at V and 6 bases at J, with 7 bases between the two ends. CDR1 MGHDK and CDR2 SYGVNS come from the germline V gene. The CDR3: CASSESEREQYF. The CDR3 nucleotides read TGTGCCAGCAGTGAATCGGAGCGCGAGCAGTACTTC.